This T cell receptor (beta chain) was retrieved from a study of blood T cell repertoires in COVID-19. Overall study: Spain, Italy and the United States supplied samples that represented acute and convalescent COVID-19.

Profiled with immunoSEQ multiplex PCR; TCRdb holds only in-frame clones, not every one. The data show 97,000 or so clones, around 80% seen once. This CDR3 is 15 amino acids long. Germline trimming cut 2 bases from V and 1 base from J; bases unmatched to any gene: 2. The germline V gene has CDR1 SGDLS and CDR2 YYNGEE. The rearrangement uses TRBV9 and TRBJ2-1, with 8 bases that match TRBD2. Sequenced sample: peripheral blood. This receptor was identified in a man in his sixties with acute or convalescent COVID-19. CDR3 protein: CASSVAGGSYNEQFF. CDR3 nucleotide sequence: TGTGCCAGCAGCGTGGCGGGGGGTTCCTACAATGAGCAGTTCTTC.